This paragraph reports one TCR beta chain. This specimen belongs to a study of blood T cell repertoires in COVID-19. About the research overall: PBMCs, B-cell-depleted T cells, or T cells were the source of the cDNA or gDNA that made up the material.

Germline lookup yields CDR1 SGDLS and CDR2 YYNGEE. The CDR3 is 14 amino acids. Trimming took 3 bases from V and 5 from J, leaving 14 bases between them. Original processing methods: Estimation of nucleated cell counts was performed using reference gene primer amplification. Measured with immunoSEQ multiplex PCR; TCRdb has only the in-frame clones, and not every one. The DNA was the basis for D and trimming; V, J and clone size are from that table. Of roughly 300,000 clones in the sample, around four fifths were seen once. Sequenced: peripheral blood. The chain employs TRBV9 and TRBJ1-1; D is uncertain. This receptor was taken from a woman aged 45-60 years with acute or convalescent COVID-19. The chain's CDR3 is CASSADPGGTEAFF. In DNA form, the CDR3 reads TGTGCCAGCAGCGCCGACCCGGGAGGTACTGAAGCTTTCTTT. The full variable domain, rest sourced from reference TRBV9 and TRBJ1-1, is DSGVTQTPKHLITATGQRVTLRCSPRSGDLSVYWYQQSLDQGLQFLIQYYNGEERAKGNILERFSAQQFPDLHSELNLSSLELGDSALYFCASSADPGGTEAFFGQGTRLTVV.